This is a list of T cell receptor beta chains from one sample in a study of CD8 T cells in Susac syndrome. TCRdb ran MiXCR on the immunoSEQ multiplex PCR reads and lists one entry per CDR3 protein. In the table there are roughly 130,000 distinct CDR3 sequences, more than 90% of which are singletons. Sequencing was done on a sample of CD4+ T cells from PBMCs. Every receptor here comes from a human donor in good health. CDR3s include the opening cysteine and the closing phenylalanine or tryptophan. Not every row has a clone size; where given, it reads once, few, many or a size class.

TRBV7-9,TRBJ2-5,NA,CASSTTVPETQYF
TRBV11-1,TRBJ2-1,NA,CASSRGFYNEQFF
TRBV6-5,TRBJ1-5,NA,CASSYSGQRNQPQHF
TRBV7-2,TRBJ2-7,NA,CASSTLAGGPYEQYF
TRBV29-1,TRBJ2-1,NA,CSVDSGGEQFF
TRBV18,TRBJ2-7,NA,CASSPRGSAHYEQYF
TRBV19,TRBJ1-2,once,CATSGPSTINYGYTF
TRBV29-1,TRBJ2-1,NA,CSVLGQGRSHEQFF
TRBV7-9,TRBJ1-3,NA,CASSSSGGRNTIYF
TRBV24-1,TRBJ2-5,NA,CATSDPRTGQETQYF
TRBV4-2,TRBJ1-2,NA,CASSHATNYGYTF
TRBV20-1,TRBJ1-1,NA,CSARQGNTEAFF
TRBV30,TRBJ2-1,NA,CAWSGQYNEQFF
TRBV30,TRBJ1-1,NA,CAWGQNTEAFF
TRBV3-1,TRBJ2-5,NA,CASNMILSETQYF
TRBV28,TRBJ2-5,NA,CASSPDRSQETQYF
TRBV27,TRBJ2-5,NA,CASSFAGSKETQYF
TRBV27,TRBJ2-1,NA,CASRSFNSRSYNEQFF
TRBV10-3,TRBJ2-7,NA,CAISESAGGPREQYF
TRBV19,TRBJ1-1,NA,CASTDGGTDTEAFF
TRBV2,TRBJ2-1,NA,CAAGNSYNEQFF
TRBV3-1,TRBJ1-3,NA,CASSQTGVPGNTIYF
TRBV12-3/TRBV12-4,TRBJ1-2,once,CASRTGLQGDGYTF
TRBV12-3/TRBV12-4,TRBJ1-5,NA,CASSLGGGLLNQPQHF
TRBV5-1,TRBJ2-7,NA,CASSFSGGPSSYEQYF
TRBV7-9,TRBJ1-1,NA,CASSFSGQGASEAFF
TRBV7-6,TRBJ1-4,NA,CASSLQGTEMKLFF
TRBV12-3/TRBV12-4,TRBJ2-1,NA,CASSAFTSGRTGEQFF
TRBV12-3/TRBV12-4,TRBJ2-3,NA,CASRISGQGAVDTQYF
TRBV7-2,TRBJ2-3,NA,CASSDYLRTDTQYF
TRBV9,TRBJ2-1,NA,CASSVVSGGFNEQFF
TRBV5-6,TRBJ2-4,NA,CASGWLGRLAKNIQYF
TRBV15,TRBJ1-2,NA,CATSRFRRNYGYTF
TRBV7-2,TRBJ2-3,NA,CASSHTPMGGRLTDTQYF
TRBV20-1,TRBJ1-1,once,CSAADRGNTEAFF
TRBV30,TRBJ2-1,NA,CAWSGRLPGGPKFF
TRBV28,TRBJ1-1,NA,CASRTSLEAFF
TRBV2,TRBJ1-5,NA,CASNNRGQPQHF
TRBV12-3/TRBV12-4,TRBJ2-2,NA,CAIGRLAGSMGGELFF
TRBV2,TRBJ1-1,NA,CATQTGGDFTEAFF
TRBV4-1,TRBJ2-2,NA,CASSHETSGYTGELFF
TRBV15,TRBJ2-2,NA,CATSNAGELFF
TRBV28,TRBJ1-2,once,CASSLPTGPGYTF
TRBV6-5,TRBJ2-5,NA,CASSYGTVRETQYF
TRBV20-1,TRBJ2-1,NA,CSARAGDNEQFF
TRBV5-1,TRBJ2-7,NA,CASSLGGSHEQYF
TRBV3-1,TRBJ1-1,NA,CASSQQQTVNTEAFF
TRBV20-1,TRBJ2-7,NA,CSARDLGGSGYEQYF
TRBV19,TRBJ2-1,NA,CASSKEAGSYNEQFF
TRBV6-5,TRBJ1-5,NA,CASRRQSNQPQHF
TRBV5-1,TRBJ2-6,NA,CASRFDRDSGANVLTF
TRBV20-1,TRBJ2-3,once,CSARYGGNTDTQYF
TRBV6-5,TRBJ2-7,NA,CASRASGTYEQYF
TRBV29-1,TRBJ2-3,NA,CSSEGGTDTQYF
TRBV29-1,TRBJ1-2,NA,CSARTASNYGYTF